The clone carrying this TCR beta chain has ten or more counts. Indicated time point: before trial treatment. The donors' treatment consisted of nivolumab, ipilimumab, aspirin, low-dose cyclophosphamide and low-dose radiotherapy. J gave up 4 bases and V 4 bases, and 1 base lay outside the gene matches. CDR3 size: 13 residues. Germline V lookup: CDR1 SGHDN, CDR2 FVKESK. The data stem from a study of low-dose radiotherapy and immunotherapy resistance in tumors. The authors amplified TCRs for 20 PCR cycles with a constant-region primer and a V-primer adapter. TCRdb re-called the reads with MiXCR, one entry per CDR3 protein. Of about 47,000 distinct CDR3 sequences listed, about 12% are singletons.

Sequenced here: PBMCs, sampled before treatment. The genes are TRBV14 and TRBJ2-3; 8 bases agree with TRBD2. The sequence was collected from a female donor with ovarian cancer. CDR3 region: CASSPGLADTQYF. DNA for the CDR3: TGTGCCAGCAGCCCGGGACTAGCAGATACGCAGTATTTT.